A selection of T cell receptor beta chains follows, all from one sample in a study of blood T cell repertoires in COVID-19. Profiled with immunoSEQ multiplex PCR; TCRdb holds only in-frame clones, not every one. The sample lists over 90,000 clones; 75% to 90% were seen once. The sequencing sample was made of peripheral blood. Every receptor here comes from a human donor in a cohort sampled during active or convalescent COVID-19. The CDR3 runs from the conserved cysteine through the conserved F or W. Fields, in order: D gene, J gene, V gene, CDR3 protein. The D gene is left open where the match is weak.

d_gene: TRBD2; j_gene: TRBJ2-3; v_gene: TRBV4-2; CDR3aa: CASSQVKTSGGTTDTQYF
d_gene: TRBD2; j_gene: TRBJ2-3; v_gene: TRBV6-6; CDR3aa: CASSRSSLAGYTDTQYF
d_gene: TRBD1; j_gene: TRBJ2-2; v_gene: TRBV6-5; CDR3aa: CASGHRGNTGELFF
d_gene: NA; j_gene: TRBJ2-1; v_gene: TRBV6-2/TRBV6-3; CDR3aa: CASSLGLHEQFF
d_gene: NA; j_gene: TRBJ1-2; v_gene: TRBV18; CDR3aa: CASSPPGGWGGYTF
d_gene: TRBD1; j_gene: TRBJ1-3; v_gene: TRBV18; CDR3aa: CASTYRDSGNTIYF
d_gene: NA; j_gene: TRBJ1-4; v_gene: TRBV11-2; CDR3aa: CASSLGPGLVRSEKLFF
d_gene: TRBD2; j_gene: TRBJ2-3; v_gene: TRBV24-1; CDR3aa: CATSDLRLAGGRGDTQYF
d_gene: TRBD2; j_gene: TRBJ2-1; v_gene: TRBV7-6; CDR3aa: CASSLSRGMYNEQFF
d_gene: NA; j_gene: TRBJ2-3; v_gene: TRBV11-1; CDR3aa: CASSLPVTSDTQYF
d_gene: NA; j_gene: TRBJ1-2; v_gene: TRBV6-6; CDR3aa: CASSYGTRGYGYTF
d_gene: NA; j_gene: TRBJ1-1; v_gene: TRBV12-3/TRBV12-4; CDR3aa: CASQGAGRTEAFF
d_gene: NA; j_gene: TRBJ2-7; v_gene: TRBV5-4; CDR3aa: CASSLLGYEQYF
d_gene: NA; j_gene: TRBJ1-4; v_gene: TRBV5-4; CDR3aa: CANREVVTNEKLFF
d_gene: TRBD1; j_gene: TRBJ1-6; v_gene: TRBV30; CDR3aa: CAWSPGQVNSPLHF
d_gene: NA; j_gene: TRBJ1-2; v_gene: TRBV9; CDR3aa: CASSVEAQAIYGYTF
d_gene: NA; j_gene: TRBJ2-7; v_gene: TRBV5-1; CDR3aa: CASSLGVRGLSEQYF
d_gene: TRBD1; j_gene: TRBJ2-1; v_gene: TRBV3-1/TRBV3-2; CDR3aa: CASSPGLQGSSYNEQFF
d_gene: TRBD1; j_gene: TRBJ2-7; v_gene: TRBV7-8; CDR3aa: CASSRDRGYEQYF
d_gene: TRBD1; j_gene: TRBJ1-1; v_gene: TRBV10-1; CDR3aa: CASSESRGQGTEAFF
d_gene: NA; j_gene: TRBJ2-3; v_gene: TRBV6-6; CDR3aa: CASKRSTGRPDTQYF
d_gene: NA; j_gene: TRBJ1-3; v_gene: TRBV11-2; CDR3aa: CASSLETPRSTIYF
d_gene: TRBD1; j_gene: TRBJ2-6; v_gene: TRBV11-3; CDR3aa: CASSPRGQGTGANVLTF
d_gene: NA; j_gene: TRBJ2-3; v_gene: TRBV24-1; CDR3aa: CATSDRSYSTDTQYF
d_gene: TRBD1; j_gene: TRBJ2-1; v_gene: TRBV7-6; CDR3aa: CASSFGQVNEQFF
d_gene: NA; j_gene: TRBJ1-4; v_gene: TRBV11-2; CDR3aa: CASSSNNQGEKLFF
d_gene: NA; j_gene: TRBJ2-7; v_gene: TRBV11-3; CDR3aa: CASSRHRVDEQYF
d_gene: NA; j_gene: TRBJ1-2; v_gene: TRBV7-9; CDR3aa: CASSLGRAANYGYTF
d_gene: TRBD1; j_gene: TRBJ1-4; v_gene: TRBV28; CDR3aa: CASRMTGVGEKLFF
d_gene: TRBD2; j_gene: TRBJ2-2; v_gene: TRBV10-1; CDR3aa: CAAGLADIRTLANTGELFF
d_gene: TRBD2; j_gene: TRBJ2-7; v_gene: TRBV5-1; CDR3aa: CASSSTSGGAYEQYF
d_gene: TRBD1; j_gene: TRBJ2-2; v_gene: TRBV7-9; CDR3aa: CASSLNRGHTGELFF
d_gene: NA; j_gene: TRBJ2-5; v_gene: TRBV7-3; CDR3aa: CASSLSGRETQYF
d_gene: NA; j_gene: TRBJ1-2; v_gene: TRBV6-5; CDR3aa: CASRDGARLDYGYTF
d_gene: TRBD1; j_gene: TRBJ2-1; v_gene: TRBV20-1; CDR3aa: CSASNPGTASYNEQFF
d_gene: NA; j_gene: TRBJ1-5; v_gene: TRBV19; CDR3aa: CASSSGTSLNQPQHF
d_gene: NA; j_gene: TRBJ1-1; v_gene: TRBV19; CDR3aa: CASGREGVTEAFF
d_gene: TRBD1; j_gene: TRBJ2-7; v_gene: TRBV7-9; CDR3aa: CASSTPGTGMSYEQYF
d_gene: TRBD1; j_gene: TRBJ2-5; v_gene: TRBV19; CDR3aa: CASSGQGIQETQYF
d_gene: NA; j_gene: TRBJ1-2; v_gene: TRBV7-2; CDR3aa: CASSSGGWVESYTF